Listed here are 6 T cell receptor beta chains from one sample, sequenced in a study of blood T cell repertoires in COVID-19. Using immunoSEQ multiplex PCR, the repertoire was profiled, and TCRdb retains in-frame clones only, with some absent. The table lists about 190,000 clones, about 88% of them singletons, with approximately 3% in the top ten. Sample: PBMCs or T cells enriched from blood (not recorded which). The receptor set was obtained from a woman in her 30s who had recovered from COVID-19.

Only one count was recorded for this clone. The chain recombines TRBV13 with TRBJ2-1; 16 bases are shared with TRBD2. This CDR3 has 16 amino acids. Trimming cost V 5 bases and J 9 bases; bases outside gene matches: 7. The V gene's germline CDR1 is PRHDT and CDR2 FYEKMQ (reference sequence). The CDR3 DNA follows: TGTGCCAGCAGCCCCGAAGGGACTAGCGGGGGGGCTGAGCAGTTCTTC. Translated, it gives CASSPEGTSGGAEQFF.

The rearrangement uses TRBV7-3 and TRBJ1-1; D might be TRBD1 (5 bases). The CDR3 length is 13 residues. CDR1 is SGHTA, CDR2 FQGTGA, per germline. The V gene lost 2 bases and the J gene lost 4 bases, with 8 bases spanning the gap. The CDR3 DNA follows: TGTGCCAGCAGCTTACAGGGATCCACTGAAGCTTTCTTT. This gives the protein CASSLQGSTEAFF.

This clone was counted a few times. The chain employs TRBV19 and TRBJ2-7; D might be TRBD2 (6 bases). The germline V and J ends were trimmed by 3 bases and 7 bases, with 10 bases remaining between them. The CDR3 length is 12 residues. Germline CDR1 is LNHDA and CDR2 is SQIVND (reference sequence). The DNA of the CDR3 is TGTGCCAGTAGTATTCAGGGAGGTGAGCAGTACTTC. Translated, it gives CASSIQGGEQYF.

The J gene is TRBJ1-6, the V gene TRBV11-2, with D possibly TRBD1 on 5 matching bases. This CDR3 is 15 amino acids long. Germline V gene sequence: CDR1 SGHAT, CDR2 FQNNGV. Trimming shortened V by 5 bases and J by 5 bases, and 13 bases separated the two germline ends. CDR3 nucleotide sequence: TGTGCCAGCAGCCCCCGCAGGGCTGATAATTCACCCCTCCACTTT. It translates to CASSPRRADNSPLHF.

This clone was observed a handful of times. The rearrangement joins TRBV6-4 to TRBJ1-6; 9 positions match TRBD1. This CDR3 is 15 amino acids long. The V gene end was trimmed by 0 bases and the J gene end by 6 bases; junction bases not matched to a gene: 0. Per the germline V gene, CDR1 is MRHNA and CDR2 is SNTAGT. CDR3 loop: CASSDSGQGNSPLHF. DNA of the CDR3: TGTGCCAGCAGTGACTCGGGACAGGGTAATTCACCCCTCCACTTT.

CDR3 nucleotides: TGTGCCAGCAGCTTACCGGGACAGAGATATGGCTACACCTTC. Translating it yields CASSLPGQRYGYTF. This chain connects TRBV5-6 to TRBJ1-2; 7 bases are shared with TRBD1. The CDR3 is made up of 14 amino acids. Trimming at V came to 2 bases and at J to 5 bases, leaving 6 bases not matched to a gene. From germline, CDR1 is SGHDT and CDR2 YYEEEE.